Detailed here is one T cell receptor beta chain. A read error may produce the germline difference seen at one junction end. This sample is drawn from a study of tumor and adjacent non-tumor tissue in lung cancer. As for the study in general: Histology: about twelve adenocarcinoma, a couple of squamous cell carcinoma, 1 small cell lung cancer. Stage I to III disease affected ten to eleven men and roughly five women aged roughly 31 to 76. On average, productive TCRbeta reads reached some 4.2 million per sample.

The template was RNA from unsorted bulk tissue. The library came from three nested PCR rounds adapted from ARM-PCR protocols. TCRdb re-analysed the multiplex PCR reads in MiXCR, keeping a single row per CDR3 protein. The sample yields fewer than 130,000 distinct CDR3 sequences, over 70% seen once. Germline loops: CDR1 SGHDN, CDR2 FVKESK. The length of the CDR3 is 13 residues. The V call is TRBV14, the J call TRBJ1-2; D unresolved. This receptor was obtained from a man between 70 and 80 years old with non-small cell lung cancer. Input material: lung tumor tissue. The CDR3 sequence is CASSQTYLDSYTF. The CDR3 DNA reads TGTGCCAGTAGCCAAACATATTTAGATAGCTACACCTTC.